Presented here are 5 T cell receptor beta chains from one specimen sequenced in a study of metastatic and nonmetastatic thyroid tumors. Patients were all untreated before their thyroid surgery. TCRdb reprocessed the PCR reads using MiXCR. The sample carries 70,000 or so clones, 11% to 15% recorded once. The sequenced material came from blood. The receptors shown here come from a male donor with papillary thyroid cancer or a benign thyroid nodule (not recorded which). Some clones in this sample may be carry-over from other donors' samples.

For this clone: Other DNA sequences in the sample encode the same CDR3. The chain uses TRBV20-1 and TRBJ2-7; TRBD1 matches 8 bases. Per germline, CDR1 DFQATT and CDR2 SNEGSKA (reference sequence). The CDR3 totals 13 residues. Losses at the gene ends were 6 bases for V and 4 bases for J; bases not matched to a gene: 8. The CDR3 loop reads CSALTGTGYEQYV. The CDR3 bases are TGCAGTGCCCTTACCGGGACAGGATACGAGCAGTACGTC.

This clone has a count of ten or more. The chain couples TRBV27 to TRBJ1-2; TRBD1 is a possible D gene (5 bases). The germline CDR1 and CDR2 sequences are MNHEY and SMNVEV (reference sequence). Trimming left V 5 bases short and J 2 bases short, with 12 bases between. This CDR3 has 14 amino acids. For the CDR3, the DNA is TGTGCCAGCAGTCTGACAGCCCTCAACTATGGCTACACCTTC. Residues: CASSLTALNYGYTF.

The sample holds many counts of this clone. V usage is TRBV6-2 or TRBV6-3 and J usage is TRBJ2-5; 14 nucleotides agree with TRBD2. Per the germline V gene, CDR1 is MNHEY and CDR2 is SVGEGT. V dropped 2 bases and J dropped 10; count of bases not matched to a gene: 9. The CDR3 is 16 amino acids. CDR3 residues: CASSYLGLAGGSSQYF. The CDR3 nucleotides read TGTGCCAGCAGTTACCTCGGACTAGCGGGAGGATCAAGCCAGTACTTC.

This clone has a count of ten or more. V is TRBV30 and J is TRBJ2-1; 7 bases are a match to TRBD1. The junction had 6 bases not matched to a gene; V was cut back by 0 bases and J by 4 bases. In germline, CDR1 is GTSNPN, CDR2 SVGIG (reference sequence). The CDR3 is 15 residues long. CDR3 protein: CAWSVSGDSYNEQFF. As DNA, the CDR3 is TGTGCCTGGAGTGTATCTGGGGACAGTTACAATGAGCAGTTCTTC.

CDR3 loop: CASGLIGTPYEQYV. For the CDR3, the DNA is TGTGCCAGCGGCTTAATAGGGACACCCTACGAGCAGTACGTC. The chain combines TRBV7-3 with TRBJ2-7, with D tentatively TRBD1 (6 bases). CDR3 size: 14 residues. Germline V lookup: CDR1 SGHTA, CDR2 FQGTGA.